A single sample is the source of the 22 T cell receptor beta chains below, sequenced in a study of blood T cell repertoires in COVID-19. TCRdb keeps only in-frame clones here, not all; method: immunoSEQ multiplex PCR. The sample consists of roughly 120,000 clones, 90% of them appearing once. The sequenced sample consisted of peripheral blood. All receptors come from a human donor in a cohort sampled during active COVID-19.

The rearrangement uses TRBV2 and TRBJ2-1, with a possible D match to TRBD2 (5 bases). The V and J ends lost 8 bases and 4 bases respectively, with 9 bases between them. CDR3 length: 12 residues. CDR1 is SNHLY, CDR2 FYNNEI, per germline. CDR3 sequence (DNA): TGTGCCAGCGTGGGCGGGTACAATGAGCAGTTCTTC. This gives the protein CASVGGYNEQFF.

The chain is built from TRBV28 and TRBJ1-5; possible D gene TRBD1, 5 bases. V was shortened by 6 bases and J by 6 bases, with 15 bases between the two germline ends. CDR1 is MDHEN, CDR2 SYDVKM, per germline. The CDR3 has 14 amino acids. The CDR3 bases are TGTGCCAGCAGCAATCGGGTGGGGCCTCAGCCCCAGCATTTT. Translation: CASSNRVGPQPQHF.

The chain recombines TRBV2 with TRBJ2-3; unclear D gene. The germline V and J ends were trimmed by 4 bases and 5 bases, with 16 bases remaining between them. This CDR3 is 15 amino acids long. Germline values: CDR1 SNHLY, CDR2 FYNNEI. This CDR3 is CASSVLILREDTQYF. For the CDR3, the DNA is TGTGCCAGCAGTGTCTTAATCCTGAGAGAAGATACGCAGTATTTT.

J is TRBJ1-2 and V is TRBV2; tentative D call: TRBD1 (6 bases). Looked up from germline, CDR1 is SNHLY and CDR2 is FYNNEI. The CDR3 length is 12 residues. Trimming shortened V by 7 bases and J by 13 bases, and 19 bases separated the two germline ends. The CDR3 DNA is TGTGCCAGCATTCGGGACATGAGTCGTCTCACCTTC. Residues: CASIRDMSRLTF.

This clone was counted once. The chain employs TRBV7-2 and TRBJ2-7; 13 bases match TRBD2. This CDR3 is 15 amino acids long. Trimming took 4 bases from V and 3 from J; bases not matched to a gene: 3. Germline V gene data show CDR1 as SGHTA and CDR2 as FQGNSA. The CDR3 sequence: CASSSTSGGGYEQYF. In DNA, the CDR3 is TGTGCCAGCAGCTCCACTAGCGGGGGGGGCTACGAGCAGTACTTC.

The chain joins TRBV11-1 to TRBJ2-7, with 7 positions matching TRBD1. In germline, CDR1 is SGHAT, CDR2 FQDESV (reference sequence). Trimming removed 1 base from V and 6 bases from J; junction bases left unmatched: 0. CDR3 size: 12 residues. The CDR3 protein is CASSLGTGEQYF. CDR3 nucleotide sequence: TGTGCCAGCAGCTTAGGGACAGGCGAGCAGTACTTC.

The chain joins TRBV2 to TRBJ2-1; TRBD1 matches 7 bases. V lost 4 bases, J lost 0 bases, and 3 bases stayed unmatched. The CDR3 spans 15 residues. Germline V lookup: CDR1 SNHLY, CDR2 FYNNEI. The DNA of the CDR3 is TGTGCCAGCAGTGGACAGGGAAGCTCCTACAATGAGCAGTTCTTC. Its translation: CASSGQGSSYNEQFF.

This clone showed up just once. Its ends do not fully match the called genes, so a read error is possible. The genes are TRBV7-7 and TRBJ2-5; tentative D call: TRBD1 (5 bases). The CDR3 length is 16 residues. CDR1 SSHAT and CDR2 FNYEAQ come from the germline V gene (reference sequence). The CDR3 region is CASSLESGQPQATQYF. The CDR3 nucleotides are TGTGCCAGCAGCTTAGAATCTGGACAACCCCAAGCGACCCAGTACTTC.

The chain carries TRBV27 and TRBJ2-7, with TRBD1 matching over 8 bases. Germline V gene lookup returns CDR1 MNHEY and CDR2 SMNVEV (reference sequence). V shed 4 bases and J 6 bases; nucleotides not matched to a gene: 11. The CDR3 is 15 residues long. CDR3 amino acids: CASSSTWTGNAEQYF. CDR3 nucleotides: TGTGCCAGCAGTTCCACGTGGACAGGGAATGCCGAGCAGTACTTC.

The V gene is TRBV24-1, the J gene TRBJ2-3; TRBD1 agrees at 8 bases. The CDR3 has 16 amino acids. The trim removed 0 bases at V and 5 bases at J, leaving 6 bases unmatched. Per germline, CDR1 KGHDR and CDR2 SFDVKD. The CDR3 nucleotides are TGTGCCACCAGTGATTTGCAGGGGACAGGCGGAGATACGCAGTATTTT. This sequence encodes CATSDLQGTGGDTQYF.

The chain recombines TRBV5-6 with TRBJ2-7, with 10 positions matching TRBD1. The germline V gene has CDR1 SGHDT and CDR2 YYEEEE. Unmatched junction bases numbered 9, after V lost 5 bases and J lost 7 bases. The CDR3 runs 14 residues. CDR3 coding DNA: TGTGCCAGCAGTTGGGACAGGGGAGCTGGAGAGCAGTACTTC. It codes for CASSWDRGAGEQYF.

V and J are TRBV19 and TRBJ2-1; D ambiguous. The ends were cut back, 8 bases at V and 4 bases at J, with 12 bases in the middle. CDR3 length: 13 residues. Germline lookup yields CDR1 LNHDA and CDR2 SQIVND (reference sequence). CDR3 sequence: CASGLTPYNEQFF. As DNA, the CDR3 is TGTGCCAGTGGTTTGACACCTTACAATGAGCAGTTCTTC.

This clone has a single count. The chain has TRBV7-2 and TRBJ2-1; TRBD2 agrees at 13 bases. This CDR3 contains 15 residues. CDR1 and CDR2 (germline): SGHTA, FQGNSA. With 5 bases clipped from V and 9 bases from J, the junction kept 7 bases outside the gene matches. The CDR3 DNA reads TGTGCCAGCAGCCCTGGACTAGCGGGAGTGCCTGAGCAGTTCTTC. It is translated as CASSPGLAGVPEQFF.

The genes are TRBV7-9 and TRBJ1-1; D may be TRBD1 (5 bases). The CDR3 consists of 13 residues. V lost 3 bases to trimming and J lost 7 bases, with 12 bases between them. The V gene's germline CDR1 is SEHNR and CDR2 FQNEAQ (reference sequence). In DNA form, the CDR3 reads TGTGCCAGCAGCTTCCCAGGGTCCTATGAAGCTTTCTTT. It specifies CASSFPGSYEAFF.

The rearrangement joins TRBV21-1 to TRBJ2-3; TRBD2, the D gene given by the table, was not confirmed from the DNA. TRBV21-1 corresponds to a pseudogene. CDR3 length: 16 residues. For the CDR3, the DNA is TGTGCCAGCAGCAAAGCGAAGCGGGGGAGCACAGATACGCAGTATTTT. Its protein product is CASSKAKRGSTDTQYF.

J is TRBJ2-1 and V is TRBV19, with 7 bases aligning to TRBD1. The V gene's germline CDR1 is LNHDA and CDR2 SQIVND (reference sequence). The V gene end was trimmed by 5 bases and the J gene end by 5 bases; junction bases not matched to a gene: 12. The CDR3 consists of 16 residues. The CDR3 reads CASSFRTGRIDNEQFF. The CDR3 DNA is TGTGCCAGTAGTTTCAGGACAGGTCGCATAGACAATGAGCAGTTCTTC.

The genes are TRBV27 and TRBJ1-3; no reliable D call. This CDR3 has 14 amino acids. V was cut by 4 bases and J by 3 bases, with 10 bases left in between. Germline V lookup: CDR1 MNHEY, CDR2 SMNVEV (reference sequence). The DNA of the CDR3 is TGTGCCAGCAGTTCCACTCGGGATGGAAACACCATATATTTT. It translates to CASSSTRDGNTIYF.

The genes are TRBV19 and TRBJ2-1; 7 nucleotides line up with TRBD1. V trimming: 7 bases; J trimming: 13 bases; junction bases outside the gene matches: 13. Germline V gene sequence: CDR1 LNHDA, CDR2 SQIVND (reference sequence). The CDR3 loop spans 13 amino acids. This CDR3 is CASTKDPGQKQFF. CDR3 in DNA: TGTGCCAGTACCAAAGACCCGGGACAGAAACAGTTCTTC.

V usage is TRBV18 and J usage is TRBJ2-3, with TRBD1 matching over 8 bases. With V trimmed by 1 base and J by 4 bases, 7 bases remained unmatched. CDR1 is KGHSH and CDR2 is LQKENI in the germline V gene. The CDR3 covers 16 residues. The CDR3 DNA sequence: TGTGCCAGCTCACCACTAAACAGGGGGATAGCAGATACGCAGTATTTT. Translated, it gives CASSPLNRGIADTQYF.

This clone was detected only once. CDR3 bases: TGCGCCAGCAGCCGATCCGGGACAGAAAACATTCAGTACTTC. Amino acid sequence: CASSRSGTENIQYF. V usage is TRBV5-1 and J usage is TRBJ2-4; 7 positions agree with TRBD1. Germline values: CDR1 SGHRS, CDR2 YFSETQ. CDR3 size: 14 residues. Trimming cost V 4 bases and J 5 bases; bases outside gene matches: 6.

The V gene is TRBV19, the J gene TRBJ2-2; TRBD1 agrees at 7 bases. The CDR3 runs 15 residues. In germline, CDR1 is LNHDA, CDR2 SQIVND (reference sequence). Trimming at V came to 7 bases and at J to 7 bases, leaving 12 bases not matched to a gene. The CDR3 protein is CASTRGQVAYGELFF. The DNA for the CDR3 is TGTGCCAGTACACGTGGACAGGTCGCGTACGGGGAGCTGTTTTTT. The whole variable domain, remainder taken from reference TRBV19 and TRBJ2-2, is DGGITQSPKYLFRKEGQNVTLSCEQNLNHDAMYWYRQDPGQGLRLIYYSQIVNDFQKGDIAEGYSVSREKKESFPLTVTSAQKNPTAFYLCASTRGQVAYGELFFGEGSRLTVL.

V gene TRBV9 combines with J gene TRBJ2-2; D is perhaps TRBD2 (5 bases). CDR3 length: 15 amino acids. From germline, CDR1 is SGDLS and CDR2 YYNGEE. Trimming left V 0 bases short and J 5 bases short, with 11 bases between. The CDR3 DNA is TGTGCCAGCAGCGTAGAAGGTCAGCGGACCGGGGAGCTGTTTTTT. This encodes CASSVEGQRTGELFF.